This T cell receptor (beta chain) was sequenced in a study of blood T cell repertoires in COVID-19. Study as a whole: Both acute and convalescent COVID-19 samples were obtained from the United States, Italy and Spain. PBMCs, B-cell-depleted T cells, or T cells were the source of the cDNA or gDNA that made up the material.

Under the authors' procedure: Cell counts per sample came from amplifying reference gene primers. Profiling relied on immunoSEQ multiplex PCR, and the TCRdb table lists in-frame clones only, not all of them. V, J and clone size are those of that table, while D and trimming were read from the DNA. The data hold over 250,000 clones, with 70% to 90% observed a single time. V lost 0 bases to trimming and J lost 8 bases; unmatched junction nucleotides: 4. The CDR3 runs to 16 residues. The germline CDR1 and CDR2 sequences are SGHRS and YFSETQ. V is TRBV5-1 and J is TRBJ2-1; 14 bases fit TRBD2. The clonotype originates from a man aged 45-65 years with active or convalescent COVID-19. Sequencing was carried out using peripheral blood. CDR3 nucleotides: TGCGCCAGCAGCTTGGTAGGACTAGCGGGAGGTGATGAGCAGTTCTTC. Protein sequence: CASSLVGLAGGDEQFF.